Following are 2 T cell receptor beta chains from one sample sequenced in a study of blood T cell repertoires in COVID-19. Using immunoSEQ multiplex PCR, the repertoire was profiled, and TCRdb retains in-frame clones only, with some absent. The sample shows about 520,000 clones, 70% to 90% of them seen only once. What was sequenced was peripheral blood. The origin of the receptors is a human donor in a cohort sampled during active COVID-19.

The V call is TRBV2, the J call TRBJ2-1; 9 nucleotides align to TRBD1. The CDR3 has 18 amino acids. The V gene's germline CDR1 is SNHLY and CDR2 FYNNEI. V dropped 2 bases and J dropped 2; count of bases not matched to a gene: 10. The CDR3 DNA is TGTGCCAGCAGTGAATGGGGACAGGGAAATATCCCCTACAATGAGCAGTTCTTC. Encoded protein: CASSEWGQGNIPYNEQFF.

This clone was detected once. This rearrangement joins TRBV19 to TRBJ1-1; 8 nucleotides match TRBD1. Trimming cost V 5 bases and J 5 bases; bases outside gene matches: 13. The CDR3 length is 16 residues. The germline CDR1 and CDR2 sequences are LNHDA and SQIVND (reference sequence). The CDR3 DNA sequence: TGTGCCAGTAGTCCACAGGACAGGGCGAGGGGGACTGAAGCTTTCTTT. Translating gives CASSPQDRARGTEAFF. Using reference TRBV19 and TRBJ1-1 for the parts outside the CDR3, the full variable domain is DGGITQSPKYLFRKEGQNVTLSCEQNLNHDAMYWYRQDPGQGLRLIYYSQIVNDFQKGDIAEGYSVSREKKESFPLTVTSAQKNPTAFYLCASSPQDRARGTEAFFGQGTRLTVV.